This paragraph covers one T cell receptor (beta chain) sequence. The data are from a study of OX40 agonist ivuxolimab in advanced cancers. The assay was immunoSEQ multiplex PCR, and TCRdb's table has in-frame clones only and misses some. The sample holds more than 75,000 clones; 85% to 90% are singletons and the top ten take over 0.2%. The junction had 5 bases not matched to a gene; V was cut back by 2 bases and J by 7 bases. Germline V CDR1 and CDR2: SGHNT, YYREEE (reference sequence). The CDR3 has 14 residues. The genes are TRBV5-4 and TRBJ1-5; 8 bases match TRBD1. Sample: CD4+ or CD8+ T cells sorted from blood, taken in a trial of the OX40 agonist ivuxolimab. This receptor was taken from an adult with an advanced solid tumor such as melanoma, head and neck, liver or kidney cancer. For the CDR3, the DNA is TGTGCCAGCAGCTTCCAGGGGGCAGGCCAGCCCCAGCATTTT. Amino acids: CASSFQGAGQPQHF.